One and the same sample provided the 17 T cell receptor beta chains below, sequenced in a study of blood T cell repertoires in COVID-19. Repertoires were generated with immunoSEQ multiplex PCR, while TCRdb's copy carries only in-frame clones and drops some. The sample lists under 150,000 clones; roughly 85% were seen once. Sequenced sample: PBMCs or T cells enriched from blood (not recorded which). The receptor set was obtained from a woman aged 45-65 years who had recovered from COVID-19.

This clone has only a few counts. V and J are TRBV7-8 and TRBJ2-7, with 10 bases fitting TRBD2. The CDR3 runs 15 residues. J gave up 3 bases and V 7 bases, and 9 bases lay outside the gene matches. Germline loops: CDR1 SGHVS, CDR2 FQNEAQ. This chain's CDR3 is CASNDDLAGVYEQYF. For the CDR3, the DNA is TGTGCCAGCAACGACGACCTAGCGGGAGTCTACGAGCAGTACTTC.

The gene calls are TRBV30 and TRBJ1-3; weak D call: TRBD1 (5 bases). Trimming removed 1 base from V and 0 bases from J, with 10 bases in between. From germline, CDR1 is GTSNPN and CDR2 SVGIG (reference sequence). This CDR3 region has 15 residues. This chain's CDR3 is CAWSGGMGSGNTIYF. CDR3 sequence (DNA): TGTGCCTGGAGTGGGGGCATGGGCTCTGGAAACACCATATATTTT. The whole variable domain, remainder taken from reference TRBV30 and TRBJ1-3, is SQTIHQWPATLVQPVGSPLSLECTVEGTSNPNLYWYRQAAGRGLQLLFYSVGIGQISSEVPQNLSASRPQDRQFILSSKKLLLSDSGFYLCAWSGGMGSGNTIYFGEGSWLTVV.

The V call is TRBV11-2, the J call TRBJ2-7; 13 bases are shared with TRBD2. Germline V gives CDR1 SGHAT, CDR2 FQNNGV. V gave up 5 bases and J gave up 7 bases; unmatched junction bases: 8. This CDR3 has 15 amino acids. The DNA of the CDR3 is TGTGCCAGCAGCGGAGGACTAGCGGGAGCGGGAGAGCAGTACTTC. It is translated as CASSGGLAGAGEQYF.

This chain links TRBV5-4 with TRBJ2-7; 8 bases match TRBD1. The CDR3 contains 14 residues. With 0 bases clipped from V and 6 bases from J, the junction kept 5 bases outside the gene matches. In germline, CDR1 is SGHNT, CDR2 YYREEE (reference sequence). CDR3 sequence (DNA): TGTGCCAGCAGCTTGGCCAGGGGGCAGCGCGAGCAGTACTTC. This gives the protein CASSLARGQREQYF.

This clone occurred a few times. The chain recombines TRBV7-8 with TRBJ2-1, with 10 bases fitting TRBD2. The J segment lost 7 bases and the V segment lost 5 bases, leaving 5 bases of the junction unmatched. The CDR3 totals 14 residues. CDR1 and CDR2 (germline): SGHVS, FQNEAQ. CDR3 in DNA: TGTGCCAGCAGCCTTAGCGGGGGGCTGAATGAGCAGTTCTTC. Encoded protein: CASSLSGGLNEQFF.

This clone showed up just a few times. V gene TRBV9 combines with J gene TRBJ2-3; 8 nucleotides agree with TRBD2. The trim removed 0 bases at V and 3 bases at J, leaving 9 bases unmatched. The CDR3 totals 17 residues. CDR1 is SGDLS, CDR2 YYNGEE, per germline. The CDR3 DNA is TGTGCCAGCAGCGTAGGAGGTAGCGGGGTGAGTACAGATACGCAGTATTTT. Amino acid sequence: CASSVGGSGVSTDTQYF.

This clone has just a few counts. The CDR3 DNA reads as TGTGCCAGCTCACCACGTCTTGGGGCCATCACCGGGGAGCTGTTTTTT. Translated, it gives CASSPRLGAITGELFF. The J gene is TRBJ2-2, the V gene TRBV18; D possibly corresponds to TRBD1 (5 bases). This CDR3 region has 16 residues. The germline V and J ends were trimmed by 1 base and 4 bases, with 13 bases remaining between them. CDR1 is KGHSH and CDR2 is LQKENI in the germline V gene.

This sequence joins TRBV6-5 and TRBJ1-1, with TRBD1 matching over 9 bases. The CDR3 contains 11 residues. V shed 5 bases and J 10 bases; nucleotides not matched to a gene: 2. CDR1 is MNHEY and CDR2 is SVGAGI in the germline V gene. The CDR3 DNA follows: TGTGCCAGCAGTACGACAGGGGGAGCTTTCTTT. Translating gives CASSTTGGAFF.

The V call is TRBV5-1, the J call TRBJ1-1; a weak D match, TRBD1 (5 bases). Germline-derived CDR1 and CDR2 are SGHRS and YFSETQ. Trimming removed 4 bases from V and 5 bases from J, with 18 bases in between. CDR3 length equals 15 residues. This chain's CDR3 is CASSPTAGVFTEAFF. The CDR3 region has the DNA TGCGCCAGCAGCCCGACTGCGGGGGTGTTTACTGAAGCTTTCTTT.

Here the CDR3 DNA reads TGCGCCAGCAGCTTGCTTTGGACAGGGGAAGAAGGCTACACCTTC. This gives the protein CASSLLWTGEEGYTF. The gene calls are TRBV5-1 and TRBJ1-2, with 9 bases lining up with TRBD1. Germline V CDR1 and CDR2: SGHRS, YFSETQ. The CDR3 totals 15 residues. Losses at the gene ends were 1 base for V and 8 bases for J; bases not matched to a gene: 9.

This clone was recorded a few times. This chain connects TRBV7-2 to TRBJ2-1, with D possibly matching TRBD1 (5 bases). V dropped 2 bases and J dropped 4 bases, with 6 bases sitting between them. This CDR3 has 13 amino acids. Germline CDR1 is SGHTA and CDR2 is FQGNSA. The CDR3 DNA is TGTGCCAGCAGCTTAACAGGATACAATGAGCAGTTCTTC. Protein product: CASSLTGYNEQFF.

About this clone itself: Other nucleotide sequences in the sample specify the same CDR3. The chain recombines TRBV30 with TRBJ1-5, with TRBD1 matching over 7 bases. The germline gives CDR1 GTSNPN, CDR2 SVGIG (reference sequence). Trimming at V came to 3 bases and at J to 4 bases, leaving 3 bases not matched to a gene. CDR3 length equals 13 residues. The CDR3: CAWSRQGNQPQHF. The CDR3 region has the DNA TGTGCCTGGAGCCGACAGGGTAATCAGCCCCAGCATTTT.

This clone was found once. The chain links TRBV7-6 to TRBJ2-2; TRBD2 is a possible D gene (5 bases). The CDR3 runs 12 residues. Germline assignment: CDR1 SGHVS and CDR2 FNYEAQ. Deletions cut 6 bases from V and 7 bases from J, with 9 bases between. DNA of the CDR3: TGTGCCAGCAGTCGAGGGAACGGGGAGCTGTTTTTT. Amino acids: CASSRGNGELFF.

V usage is TRBV28 and J usage is TRBJ1-4; 8 bases fit TRBD1. V shed 3 bases and J 8 bases; nucleotides not matched to a gene: 8. The CDR3 sequence is 15 residues long. Germline CDR1 and CDR2: MDHEN and SYDVKM. CDR3 DNA sequence: TGTGCCAGCAGTTTCGGTCAGGGGGCTGCGGAAAAACTGTTTTTT. It specifies CASSFGQGAAEKLFF.

This clone occurred many times. The chain joins TRBV19 to TRBJ1-3; 8 positions agree with TRBD1. Germline V gene sequence: CDR1 LNHDA, CDR2 SQIVND (reference sequence). V lost 6 bases and J lost 0; bases outside the gene matches: 4. The CDR3 extends over 15 amino acids. The CDR3 reads CASSPGGYSGNTIYF. The CDR3 DNA reads TGTGCCAGTAGCCCAGGGGGCTACTCTGGAAACACCATATATTTT.

The chain is built from TRBV5-1 and TRBJ1-6, with D perhaps TRBD1 (6 bases). Germline V CDR1 and CDR2: SGHRS, YFSETQ. The V end was cut by 1 base, the J end by 6 bases, with 14 bases between. The CDR3 is 16 residues long. The chain's CDR3 is CASSLFLQGGNSPLHF. CDR3 bases: TGCGCCAGCAGCTTGTTCCTTCAAGGGGGTAATTCACCCCTCCACTTT.

V and J are TRBV4-1 and TRBJ2-1, with 9 bases identical to TRBD1. J gave up 8 bases and V 2 bases, and 7 bases lay outside the gene matches. The CDR3 loop spans 15 amino acids. The germline V gene has CDR1 MGHRA and CDR2 YSYEKL. CDR3 amino acids: CASSQYQDRGYEQFF. The DNA of the CDR3 is TGCGCCAGCAGCCAATATCAGGACAGGGGCTATGAGCAGTTCTTC.